The entry below gives a single T cell receptor beta chain sequence along with its context. The record originates from a study of regulatory T cells in long-lasting Graves disease. Time point meaning: persistent/refractory GD, antithyroid drugs over 5 years with positive TRAb. The TCR library used RNA extracted from PBMCs. Building of the TCR beta libraries involved iRepertoire HTBI primers and Arm-PCR of CDR3 regions. TCRdb independently ran MiXCR on the multiplex PCR reads; one entry per CDR3 protein. The sample gives hundreds of thousands of distinct CDR3 sequences, roughly 23% of which show up once; around 14% is in the top ten. Germline V gene sequence: CDR1 SGHRS, CDR2 YFSETQ. Trimming removed 5 bases from V and 0 bases from J, with 11 bases in between. This CDR3 region has 14 residues.

The sequence came from a female donor with Graves disease. This chain connects TRBV5-1 to TRBJ1-1; no clear D gene. The sample consisted of peripheral blood mononuclear cells (PBMCs), taken when the disease was refractory, from a patient treated with antithyroid drugs. CDR3 DNA: TGCGCCAGCAGAGTGGCAGGAGTGAACACTGAAGCTTTCTTT. Residues: CASRVAGVNTEAFF.